This entry lists 16 T cell receptor beta chains sequenced from one sample in a study of blood T cell repertoires in COVID-19. Repertoires were generated with immunoSEQ multiplex PCR, while TCRdb's copy carries only in-frame clones and drops some. Altogether about 190,000 clones are present, roughly 80% being singletons, with the ten largest covering approximately 15%. Sequencing was carried out using peripheral blood. These TCRs come from a man between 60 and 70 years old with active or convalescent COVID-19.

This chain connects TRBV5-3 to TRBJ2-1; the match to TRBD1 covers 12 bases. TRBV5-3 is flagged as an ORF with uncertain function. The CDR3 contains 15 residues. V lost 3 bases, J lost 8 bases, and 6 bases stayed unmatched. The CDR3 sequence: CARSWGTGGGDEQFF. CDR3 sequence (DNA): TGTGCCAGAAGCTGGGGGACAGGGGGCGGGGATGAGCAGTTCTTC.

The chain uses TRBV30 and TRBJ2-7; 7 bases match TRBD2. This CDR3 has 12 amino acids. Trimming removed 1 base from V and 3 bases from J; junction bases left unmatched: 0. The germline V gene has CDR1 GTSNPN and CDR2 SVGIG (reference sequence). In DNA form, the CDR3 reads TGTGCCTGGAGTGGGGACTACTACGAGCAGTACTTC. This codes for CAWSGDYYEQYF. Together with reference TRBV30 and TRBJ2-7, the CDR3 gives the full variable domain: SQTIHQWPATLVQPVGSPLSLECTVEGTSNPNLYWYRQAAGRGLQLLFYSVGIGQISSEVPQNLSASRPQDRQFILSSKKLLLSDSGFYLCAWSGDYYEQYFGPGTRLTVT.

V gene TRBV11-2 combines with J gene TRBJ1-2; D unresolved. Trimming took 5 bases from V and 1 from J, leaving 11 bases between them. Germline V gene lookup returns CDR1 SGHAT and CDR2 FQNNGV. The length of the CDR3 is 14 residues. In DNA, the CDR3 is TGTGCCAGCAGCCCAACGGCGGTTAACTATGGCTACACCTTC. Translation gives CASSPTAVNYGYTF.

In its sample, this clone was seen a few times. V gene TRBV15 combines with J gene TRBJ2-3; 10 bases align to TRBD1. CDR3 length: 15 amino acids. J lost 3 bases, V lost 3 bases, and 3 bases had no gene match. Germline CDR1 is LNHNV and CDR2 is YYDKDF (reference sequence). CDR3 in amino acids: CATSSRDRGTDTQYF. The DNA of the CDR3 is TGTGCCACCAGCAGCCGGGACAGGGGAACAGATACGCAGTATTTT.

The sample holds a few counts of this clone. The chain combines TRBV12-3 or TRBV12-4 with TRBJ2-1, with D tentatively TRBD1 (5 bases). This CDR3 comprises 13 residues. Trimming removed 6 bases at V and 3 bases at J, with 9 bases between. The CDR3 here is CASRQDHYNEQFF. The CDR3 DNA reads TGTGCCAGCAGACAGGACCACTACAATGAGCAGTTCTTC.

This chain connects TRBV20-1 to TRBJ2-1; no clear D gene. CDR3 length: 11 amino acids. V lost 6 bases to trimming and J lost 5 bases, with 8 bases between them. Germline values: CDR1 DFQATT, CDR2 SNEGSKA (reference sequence). CDR3 nucleotides: TGCAGTGCGCCGACACACAATGAGCAGTTCTTC. This sequence encodes CSAPTHNEQFF.

This rearrangement joins TRBV3-1 (or the pseudogene TRBV3-2) to TRBJ1-2; TRBD1 might be the D (6 bases). The CDR3 contains 17 residues. V was cut by 2 bases and J by 2 bases, with 18 bases left in between. The germline CDR1 and CDR2 sequences are LGHDT and YNNKEL (reference sequence). The CDR3 sequence is CASSQYGTTLPNYGYTF. CDR3 nucleotides: TGTGCCAGCAGCCAATATGGGACAACCCTGCCGAACTATGGCTACACCTTC.

The chain couples TRBV25-1 to TRBJ1-2; a weak D match, TRBD1 (6 bases). The CDR3 runs to 15 residues. CDR1 is MGHDK and CDR2 is SYGVNS in the germline V gene. With 4 bases removed from V and 7 bases from J, the gap between germline ends came to 19 bases. For the CDR3, the DNA is TGTGCCAGCAGTGGGGGGCTGAGGGTTTTTGGTGGCTACACCTTC. This encodes CASSGGLRVFGGYTF.

This clone was detected only a few times. The chain joins TRBV5-6 to TRBJ1-1, with D possibly being TRBD1 (6 bases). V lost 3 bases and J 3 bases, leaving 12 bases between the germline ends. The germline V gene encodes CDR1 SGHDT and CDR2 YYEEEE. The CDR3 loop spans 14 amino acids. The CDR3, as DNA: TGTGCCAGCAGCTACCTCAGGGGCCACACTGAAGCTTTCTTT. Translated, it gives CASSYLRGHTEAFF.

This clone was observed a few times. The CDR3 region has the DNA TGCGCCAGCAGCTTACGACAGGGGGATACCAATGAAAAACTGTTTTTT. This translates into CASSLRQGDTNEKLFF. The V call is TRBV5-1, the J call TRBJ1-4; TRBD1 aligns across 9 bases. J lost 5 bases, V lost 2 bases, and 7 bases had no gene match. Germline loops: CDR1 SGHRS, CDR2 YFSETQ. This CDR3 has 16 amino acids.

V gene TRBV6-5 combines with J gene TRBJ2-7; TRBD1 matches at 7 bases. This CDR3 has 14 amino acids. Germline CDR1 reads MNHEY; CDR2 reads SVGAGI. Trimming removed 6 bases from V and 3 bases from J; junction bases left unmatched: 8. CDR3 sequence reads: CASRDRRINYEQYF. CDR3 in DNA: TGTGCCAGCAGGGACAGGCGAATAAACTACGAGCAGTACTTC.

This sequence joins TRBV2 and TRBJ2-3; D possibly corresponds to TRBD2 (6 bases). Trimming left V 11 bases short and J 0 bases short, with 18 bases between. Looked up from germline, CDR1 is SNHLY and CDR2 is FYNNEI. This CDR3 has 15 amino acids. The CDR3 bases are TGTGCCGACGCACGGGACTTTACTAGCACAGATACGCAGTATTTT. This gives the protein CADARDFTSTDTQYF.

This chain uses TRBV5-6 with TRBJ1-3; weak D call: TRBD1 (6 bases). Trimming took off 4 bases at V and 8 bases at J, with 13 bases between the two ends. This CDR3 is built from 13 residues. Looked up from germline, CDR1 is SGHDT and CDR2 is YYEEEE. This CDR3 reads CASSAWGQHTIYF. Here the CDR3 DNA reads TGTGCCAGCAGCGCTTGGGGGCAACACACCATATATTTT.

The chain links TRBV29-1 to TRBJ2-5; a possible D gene is TRBD2 (5 bases). The V and J ends lost 4 bases and 0 bases respectively, with 12 bases between them. CDR1 and CDR2 from the germline V gene are SQVTM and ANQGSEA. This CDR3 is 14 amino acids long. The CDR3 loop reads CSVVSAVYQETQYF. CDR3 DNA: TGCAGCGTTGTCTCAGCGGTGTACCAAGAGACCCAGTACTTC.

The chain uses TRBV25-1 and TRBJ1-1; no clear D gene. Per the germline V gene, CDR1 is MGHDK and CDR2 is SYGVNS. V lost 4 bases and J 7 bases, leaving 10 bases between the germline ends. The CDR3 totals 12 residues. The CDR3 spells CASSGLQNEAFF. The CDR3 DNA sequence: TGTGCCAGCAGTGGCTTACAGAATGAAGCTTTCTTT.

The chain uses TRBV15 and TRBJ1-2; TRBD1 matches 7 bases. Germline V gene sequence: CDR1 LNHNV, CDR2 YYDKDF (reference sequence). The V and J ends lost 6 bases and 1 base, in that order; junction bases with no gene match: 5. The CDR3 length is 14 residues. The CDR3 nucleotides read TGTGCCACCAGTAAGGGGGCGGGTAACTATGGCTACACCTTC. It specifies CATSKGAGNYGYTF. The entire variable domain, with the rest obtained from reference TRBV15 and TRBJ1-2, is as follows: DAMVIQNPRYQVTQFGKPVTLSCSQTLNHNVMYWYQQKSSQAPKLLFHYYDKDFNNEADTPDNFQSRRPNTSFCFLDIRSPGLGDTAMYLCATSKGAGNYGYTFGSGTRLTVV.